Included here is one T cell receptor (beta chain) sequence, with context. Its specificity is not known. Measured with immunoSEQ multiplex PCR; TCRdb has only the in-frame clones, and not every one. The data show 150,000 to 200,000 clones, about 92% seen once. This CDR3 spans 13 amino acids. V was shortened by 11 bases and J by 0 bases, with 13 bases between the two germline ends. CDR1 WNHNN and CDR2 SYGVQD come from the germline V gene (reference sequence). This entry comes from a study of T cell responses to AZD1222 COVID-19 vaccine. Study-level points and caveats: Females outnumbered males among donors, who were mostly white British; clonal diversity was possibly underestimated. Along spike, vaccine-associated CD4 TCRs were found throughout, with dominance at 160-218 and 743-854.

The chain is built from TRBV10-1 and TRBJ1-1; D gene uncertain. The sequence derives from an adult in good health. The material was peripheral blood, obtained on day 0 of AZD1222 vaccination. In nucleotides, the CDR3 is TGCGCCCAACCGGGCCCGATGAACACTGAAGCTTTCTTT. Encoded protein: CAQPGPMNTEAFF.